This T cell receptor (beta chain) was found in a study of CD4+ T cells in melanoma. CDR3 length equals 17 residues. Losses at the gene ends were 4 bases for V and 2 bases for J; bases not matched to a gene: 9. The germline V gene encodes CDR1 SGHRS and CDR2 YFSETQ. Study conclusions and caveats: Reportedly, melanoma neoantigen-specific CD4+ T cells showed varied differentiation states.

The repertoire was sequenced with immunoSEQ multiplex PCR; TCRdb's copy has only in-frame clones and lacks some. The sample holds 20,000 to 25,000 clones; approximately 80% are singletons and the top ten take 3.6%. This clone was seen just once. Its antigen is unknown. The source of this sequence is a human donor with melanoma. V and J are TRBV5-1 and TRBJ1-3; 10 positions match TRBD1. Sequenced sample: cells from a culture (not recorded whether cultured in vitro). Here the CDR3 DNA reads TGCGCCAGCAGCCAATGGGGGGGACAGGGGACTGGAAACACCATATATTTT. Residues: CASSQWGGQGTGNTIYF.